The 8 T cell receptor beta chains in this list originate from one sample, sequenced in a study of cytomegalovirus exposure and HLA in healthy donors. PCR used 60 Vbeta primers and 13 Jbeta primers. TCRdb keeps only in-frame clones here, not all; method: immunoSEQ multiplex PCR. Of around 130,000 clones in the sample, about four fifths were seen once. Sequencing was carried out using PBMCs. Receptors were obtained from a man under 40 in good health and CMV-seronegative.

The chain employs TRBV9 and TRBJ1-1, with D uncertain. Germline CDR1 and CDR2: SGDLS and YYNGEE. V lost 4 bases to trimming and J lost 2 bases, with 12 bases between them. The CDR3 totals 14 residues. CDR3 sequence (DNA): TGTGCCAGCAGCCCAAGAGCGGGTAACACTGAAGCTTTCTTT. Protein sequence: CASSPRAGNTEAFF.

This chain's CDR3 is CSARAHPELFF. In DNA form, the CDR3 reads TGCAGTGCTAGAGCCCATCCGGAGCTGTTTTTT. This chain joins TRBV20-1 and TRBJ2-2, with D unresolved. V lost 1 base to trimming and J lost 10 bases, with 7 bases between them. Per germline, CDR1 DFQATT and CDR2 SNEGSKA (reference sequence). This CDR3 contains 11 residues.

The chain joins TRBV5-1 to TRBJ1-5, with 8 positions matching TRBD1. J gave up 6 bases and V 1 base, and 3 bases lay outside the gene matches. CDR3 length: 14 amino acids. Germline V CDR1 and CDR2: SGHRS, YFSETQ. CDR3 nucleotide sequence: TGCGCCAGCAGCTTGTCACAGGGGGTTCAGCCCCAGCATTTT. Translated, it gives CASSLSQGVQPQHF.

Only a few counts were recorded for this clone. The chain combines TRBV10-3 with TRBJ2-1; no clear D. The CDR3 length is 11 residues. Germline V gene lookup returns CDR1 ENHRY and CDR2 SYGVKD. Trimming stripped 6 bases from V and 7 bases from J, with 7 bases between. The CDR3 region is CAIRYSNEQFF. The CDR3 DNA sequence: TGTGCCATCAGATACAGTAATGAGCAGTTCTTC.

The chain is built from TRBV2 and TRBJ1-5; 9 bases align to TRBD1. The CDR3 length is 13 residues. The germline CDR1 and CDR2 sequences are SNHLY and FYNNEI. V gave up 6 bases and J gave up 12 bases; unmatched junction bases: 9. CDR3 sequence: CASRAGTGYLQHF. The CDR3 nucleotides are TGTGCCAGCAGAGCGGGGACAGGGTATCTCCAGCATTTT. The full variable domain, in which reference TRBV2 and TRBJ1-5 provide the parts outside the CDR3, is EPEVTQTPSHQVTQMGQEVILRCVPISNHLYFYWYRQILGQKVEFLVSFYNNEISEKSEIFDDQFSVERPDGSNFTLKIRSTKLEDSAMYFCASRAGTGYLQHFGDGTRLSIL.

The chain couples TRBV27 to TRBJ2-7, with TRBD2 as a possible D gene (6 bases). The germline V gene has CDR1 MNHEY and CDR2 SMNVEV (reference sequence). CDR3 size: 14 residues. Trimming took off 0 bases at V and 5 bases at J, with 11 bases between the two ends. The CDR3 DNA sequence: TGTGCCAGCAGTTTATCCAGGGACTTGAACGAGCAGTACTTC. Protein: CASSLSRDLNEQYF.

This rearrangement joins TRBV9 to TRBJ2-7; D possibly corresponds to TRBD1 (5 bases). CDR1 and CDR2 from the germline V gene are SGDLS and YYNGEE. The CDR3 runs 13 residues. V lost 3 bases, J lost 6 bases, and 13 bases lay in between. The CDR3 DNA is TGTGCCAGCAGCGCTTTGCAGGGCGGCGAGCAGTACTTC. Amino acid sequence: CASSALQGGEQYF. The full variable domain, rest sourced from reference TRBV9 and TRBJ2-7, is DSGVTQTPKHLITATGQRVTLRCSPRSGDLSVYWYQQSLDQGLQFLIQYYNGEERAKGNILERFSAQQFPDLHSELNLSSLELGDSALYFCASSALQGGEQYFGPGTRLTVT.

The rearrangement uses TRBV14 and TRBJ2-3; D remains ambiguous. Germline values: CDR1 SGHDN, CDR2 FVKESK. The CDR3 runs 13 residues. V was clipped by 1 base and J by 4 bases, with 6 bases between them. CDR3 in amino acids: CASSQGAADTQYF. In DNA form, the CDR3 reads TGTGCCAGCAGCCAAGGTGCGGCAGATACGCAGTATTTT.